This TCR beta chain emerged from a study of blood T cell repertoires in COVID-19. In the study overall: Collection of acute and convalescent COVID-19 samples took place in the United States, Italy and Spain. The cDNA or gDNA used as material had been derived from T cells, B-cell-depleted T cells, or PBMCs.

Trimming left V 0 bases short and J 2 bases short, with 8 bases between. The CDR3 totals 15 residues. Germline loops: CDR1 LNHNV, CDR2 YYDKDF (reference sequence). Original handling: By means of reference gene primer amplification, nucleated cell counts were estimated. Method: immunoSEQ multiplex PCR; TCRdb's copy keeps in-frame clones and lacks some. That table gives V, J and clone size, and the DNA gave D and trimming. Among under 300,000 clones, 85% to 90% were seen once, and the ten largest hold less than 8%. This TCR was sampled from a man aged 55 to 70 with acute or convalescent COVID-19. The genes are TRBV15 and TRBJ1-3, with D tentatively TRBD1 (5 bases). Sequenced input: peripheral blood. CDR3 nucleotides: TGTGCCACCAGCAGAGACAGGGTTACTGGAAACACCATATATTTT. It specifies CATSRDRVTGNTIYF.